The source of this TCR beta chain is a study of blood T cell repertoires in COVID-19. Across the study: Some COVID-19 samples were acute and others convalescent; all came from the United States, Italy and Spain. PBMCs, B-cell-depleted T cells, or T cells were the source of the cDNA or gDNA that made up the material.

Authors' methods: Amplification with reference gene primers provided the estimates of nucleated cell counts. Generated by immunoSEQ multiplex PCR, the TCRdb table keeps only in-frame clones and is missing some. D and trimming come from the DNA, and the V and J calls and clone size come from that table. Altogether over 85,000 clones are present, 80% to 90% being singletons, with the ten largest covering approximately 15%. The V gene's germline CDR1 is MNHEY and CDR2 SVGAGI. Trimming at V came to 6 bases and at J to 8 bases, leaving 11 bases not matched to a gene. The CDR3 is 14 amino acids. A few counts support this clone.

The sample consisted of peripheral blood. The clonotype comes from a woman aged 60-70 years with acute or convalescent COVID-19. J is TRBJ1-2 and V is TRBV6-5; 8 bases agree with TRBD1. The CDR3 sequence is CASRKTGEGGGYTF. CDR3 in DNA: TGTGCCAGCAGGAAGACAGGGGAGGGGGGAGGCTACACCTTC.